This passage covers 5 T cell receptor beta chains from one sample sequenced in a study of vaccination and CD4 T cells after COVID-19. As to treatment: 10-day PBMC culture with coronavirus spike peptide pools or control peptides (ViraFEST assay). Those CD4+ T cells from the unexposed donor predate the COVID-19 pandemic (2011-2018). Researchers used the Oncomine TCR Beta short-read assay to sequence DNA from cultured CD4+ T cells. TCRdb passed the PCR reads through MiXCR, listing each CDR3 protein once. The sample holds approximately 6,900 distinct CDR3 sequences, around half seen once. Antigens for these TCRs are unknown. Sequencing was carried out using CD4+ T cells from blood, cultured in vitro. Receptor source: a human donor in good health.

This rearrangement joins TRBV4-3 to TRBJ2-5, with no clear D. Per the germline V gene, CDR1 is LGHNA and CDR2 is YSLEER. CDR3 length equals 14 residues. The V end lost 0 bases, the J end lost 11 bases, and 16 bases lay between the germline ends. The CDR3 nucleotides are TGCGCCAGCAGCCAAGATGCGACCGCAGGTTCTCAGTACTTC. It yields the protein CASSQDATAGSQYF.

This sequence joins TRBV28 and TRBJ2-7, with 7 bases matching TRBD2. CDR1 is MDHEN, CDR2 SYDVKM, per germline. CDR3 length: 14 residues. After removal of 8 bases from V and 0 bases from J, the junction contained 7 bases not matched to a gene. The DNA of the CDR3 is TGTGCCAGCTCAGGGCCGGGGGGCTCCTACGAGCAGTACTTC. Amino acid sequence: CASSGPGGSYEQYF.

The V gene is TRBV27, the J gene TRBJ1-6; a weak D match, TRBD1 (5 bases). From germline, CDR1 is MNHEY and CDR2 SMNVEV (reference sequence). CDR3 size: 18 residues. V shed 6 bases and J shed 0 bases, with 18 bases lying between them. DNA for the CDR3: TGTGCCAGCAGACCCACGCGGGACGAGAGCTCCTATAATTCACCCCTCCACTTT. Its translation is CASRPTRDESSYNSPLHF.

This clonotype has a handful of counts. The chain combines TRBV27 with TRBJ2-1; 7 bases line up with TRBD1. This CDR3 has 14 residues. J gave up 6 bases and V 5 bases, and 7 bases lay outside the gene matches. Germline V lookup: CDR1 MNHEY, CDR2 SMNVEV (reference sequence). The CDR3 DNA sequence: TGTGCCAGCAGTAGCTCATACAGGGGCAATGAGCAGTTCTTC. Amino acid sequence: CASSSSYRGNEQFF.

The V and J genes are TRBV4-1 and TRBJ1-2; D is unclear. Germline V gives CDR1 MGHRA, CDR2 YSYEKL. The CDR3 sequence is 14 residues long. With 4 bases removed from V and 8 bases from J, the gap between germline ends came to 17 bases. The CDR3 bases are TGCGCCAGCAGCCTTCCCGGGAAGCTCGGCGGCTACACCTTC. Translation gives CASSLPGKLGGYTF.